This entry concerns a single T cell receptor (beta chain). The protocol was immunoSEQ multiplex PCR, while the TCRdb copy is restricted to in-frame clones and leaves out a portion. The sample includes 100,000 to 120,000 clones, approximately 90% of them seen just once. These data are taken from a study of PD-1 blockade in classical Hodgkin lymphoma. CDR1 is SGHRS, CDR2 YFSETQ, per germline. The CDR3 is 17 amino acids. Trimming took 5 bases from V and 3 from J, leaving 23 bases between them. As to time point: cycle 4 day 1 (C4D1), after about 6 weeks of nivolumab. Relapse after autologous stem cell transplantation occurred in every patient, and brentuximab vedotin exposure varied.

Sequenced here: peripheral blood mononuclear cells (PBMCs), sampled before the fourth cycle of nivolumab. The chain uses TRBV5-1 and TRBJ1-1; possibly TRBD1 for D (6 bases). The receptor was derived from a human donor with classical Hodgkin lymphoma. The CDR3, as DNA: TGCGCCAGCAGTTTAAAGGAGCCCAGGGGTAGGGACACTGAAGCTTTCTTT. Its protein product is CASSLKEPRGRDTEAFF.